The T cell receptor (beta chain) under discussion was sequenced for a study of CD8 T cells in ankylosing spondylitis. General study findings and limits: Significant enrichment of disease-linked clones was reported in matched ankylosing spondylitis synovial fluid. It appeared that ankylosing spondylitis blood was characterized by a TCR beta motif of about eight highly homologous variants.

Comments on this clonotype: The antigen remains undetermined.

V lost 6 bases and J lost 6; bases outside the gene matches: 7. The CDR3 spans 14 residues. The germline gives CDR1 MDHEN, CDR2 SYDVKM. Quantitative 5'-RACE with molecular barcodes generated TCR beta libraries. TCRdb reanalysed the 5' RACE reads using MiXCR and keeps one entry per CDR3 protein. The sample holds around 480,000 distinct CDR3 sequences, more than 15% seen once. The sequenced sample was blood, either unsorted or a sorted T cell fraction (not recorded which). This TCR came from a male donor with ankylosing spondylitis. The gene calls are TRBV28 and TRBJ2-7, with 11 bases fitting TRBD2. The CDR3 loop is CASRILAGASEQYF. The CDR3 DNA is TGTGCCAGCAGGATACTAGCGGGGGCCTCCGAGCAGTACTTC.